These T cell receptor beta chains were read from a single sample in a study of T cells in Graves' hyperthyroidism and ophthalmopathy. TCRdb reprocessed the multiplex PCR reads with MiXCR, giving one entry per CDR3 protein. The sample records fewer than 550,000 distinct CDR3 sequences, 24% being singletons. The sample consisted of blood. The source of these receptors is a young woman with Graves' ophthalmopathy. The CDR3 runs from the conserved cysteine through the conserved F or W. D genes are given only for firm matches. Size is stated for part of the rows, as once, few or many counts, or as a class when the clone is expanded.

j_gene: TRBJ1-5
v_gene: TRBV30
abundance: many
d_gene: NA
CDR3aa: CAWSKGQSNQPQHF
CDR3nt: TGTGCCTGGAGTAAAGGACAGAGCAATCAGCCCCAGCATTTT

j_gene: TRBJ2-2
v_gene: TRBV19
abundance: many
d_gene: NA
CDR3aa: CASSMSGGAGELFF
CDR3nt: TGTGCCAGTAGTATGAGTGGAGGGGCCGGGGAGCTGTTTTTT

j_gene: TRBJ2-4
v_gene: TRBV7-2
abundance: few
d_gene: TRBD1
CDR3aa: CASSLPLRTGKEAKNIQYF
CDR3nt: TGTGCCAGCAGCTTACCCCTACGGACAGGGAAGGAGGCCAAAAACATTCAGTACTTC

j_gene: TRBJ1-1
v_gene: TRBV30
abundance: NA
d_gene: NA
CDR3aa: CAWRAGWSEGKWTTEAFF
CDR3nt: TGTGCCTGGAGGGCCGGGTGGTCGGAAGGGAAATGGACCACTGAAGCTTTCTTT

j_gene: TRBJ1-5
v_gene: TRBV19
abundance: NA
d_gene: NA
CDR3aa: CASNLQETNQPQHF
CDR3nt: TGTGCCAGTAACCTCCAGGAGACCAATCAGCCCCAGCATTTT

j_gene: TRBJ2-7
v_gene: TRBV28
abundance: many
d_gene: TRBD1
CDR3aa: CASSLTGVEQYF
CDR3nt: TGTGCCAGCAGTTTAACAGGGGTCGAGCAGTACTTC

j_gene: TRBJ1-5
v_gene: TRBV19
abundance: NA
d_gene: NA
CDR3aa: CASSIRSEIGNQPQHF
CDR3nt: TGTGCCAGTAGTATAAGGTCTGAAATCGGCAATCAGCCCCAGCATTTT

j_gene: TRBJ1-1
v_gene: TRBV2
abundance: many
d_gene: NA
CDR3aa: CASSAEGRTEAFF
CDR3nt: TGTGCCAGCAGTGCGGAGGGTCGCACTGAAGCTTTCTTT

j_gene: TRBJ2-7
v_gene: TRBV20-1
abundance: few
d_gene: NA
CDR3aa: CSASTGTVSYEQYF
CDR3nt: TGCAGTGCTAGTACCGGGACGGTATCCTACGAGCAGTACTTC

j_gene: TRBJ2-7
v_gene: TRBV30
abundance: many
d_gene: NA
CDR3aa: CAWSPIFEGVPYEQYF
CDR3nt: TGTGCCTGGAGTCCCATTTTTGAGGGCGTCCCTTACGAGCAGTACTTC

j_gene: TRBJ1-5
v_gene: TRBV24-1
abundance: few
d_gene: TRBD1
CDR3aa: CATRGRGPGGQPQHF
CDR3nt: TGTGCCACCAGGGGCAGGGGGCCAGGAGGTCAGCCCCAGCATTTT

j_gene: TRBJ1-5
v_gene: TRBV27
abundance: many
d_gene: NA
CDR3aa: CASSIFSNQPQHF
CDR3nt: TGTGCCAGCAGTATCTTTAGCAATCAGCCCCAGCATTTT

j_gene: TRBJ1-1
v_gene: TRBV6-4
abundance: NA
d_gene: NA
CDR3aa: CASSEGWVLNTEAFF
CDR3nt: TGTGCCAGCAGTGAAGGATGGGTATTGAACACTGAAGCTTTCTTT

j_gene: TRBJ2-5
v_gene: TRBV12-3/TRBV12-4
abundance: NA
d_gene: NA
CDR3aa: CASKGGSQETQYF
CDR3nt: TGTGCCAGCAAGGGGGGGAGCCAAGAGACCCAGTACTTC

j_gene: TRBJ1-3
v_gene: TRBV12-3/TRBV12-4
abundance: many
d_gene: NA
CDR3aa: CASQSAGNTIYF
CDR3nt: TGTGCCAGCCAAAGCGCCGGAAACACCATATATTTT

j_gene: TRBJ1-2
v_gene: TRBV6-2/TRBV6-3
abundance: many
d_gene: NA
CDR3aa: CASSFRTAGVHGYTF
CDR3nt: TGTGCCAGCAGTTTCCGGACTGCTGGAGTCCATGGCTACACCTTC

j_gene: TRBJ1-2
v_gene: TRBV6-5
abundance: many
d_gene: NA
CDR3aa: CASSYSGHLNYGYTF
CDR3nt: TGTGCCAGCAGTTACTCGGGACACCTTAACTATGGCTACACCTTC

j_gene: TRBJ1-1
v_gene: TRBV7-2
abundance: NA
d_gene: TRBD1
CDR3aa: CASSLATGIDTEAFF
CDR3nt: TGTGCCAGCAGCTTAGCGACAGGGATTGACACTGAAGCTTTCTTT

j_gene: TRBJ2-7
v_gene: TRBV27
abundance: many
d_gene: NA
CDR3aa: CASSLYGGDPFYEQYF
CDR3nt: TGTGCCAGCAGTTTATACGGCGGGGACCCGTTCTACGAGCAGTACTTC

j_gene: TRBJ1-3
v_gene: TRBV15
abundance: few
d_gene: NA
CDR3aa: CATSRAGAGSGNTIYF
CDR3nt: TGTGCCACCAGCAGAGCTGGGGCAGGCTCTGGAAACACCATATATTTT

j_gene: TRBJ2-7
v_gene: TRBV10-3
abundance: NA
d_gene: TRBD1
CDR3aa: CAISDRDRVGYEQYF
CDR3nt: TGTGCCATCAGTGATAGGGACAGAGTCGGCTACGAGCAGTACTTC

j_gene: TRBJ2-7
v_gene: TRBV4-1
abundance: many
d_gene: NA
CDR3aa: CASSQTPAWGYEQYF
CDR3nt: TGCGCCAGCAGCCAAACACCGGCGTGGGGCTACGAGCAGTACTTC

j_gene: TRBJ2-5
v_gene: TRBV7-9
abundance: NA
d_gene: NA
CDR3aa: CATRDRIQETQYF
CDR3nt: TGTGCCACCAGGGACCGAATCCAAGAGACCCAGTACTTC

j_gene: TRBJ2-5
v_gene: TRBV20-1
abundance: many
d_gene: TRBD2
CDR3aa: CSATPRLAGAGWETQYF
CDR3nt: TGCAGTGCTACACCACGACTAGCGGGGGCCGGATGGGAGACCCAGTACTTC

j_gene: TRBJ2-5
v_gene: TRBV4-1
abundance: few
d_gene: TRBD2
CDR3aa: CASSHRLAGAETQYF
CDR3nt: TGCGCCAGCAGCCACCGACTAGCGGGGGCAGAGACCCAGTACTTC

j_gene: TRBJ1-5
v_gene: TRBV4-1
abundance: NA
d_gene: TRBD1
CDR3aa: CASSQTGTGGQPQHF
CDR3nt: TGCGCCAGCAGCCAAACCGGGACAGGGGGTCAGCCCCAGCATTTT

j_gene: TRBJ2-7
v_gene: TRBV12-3/TRBV12-4
abundance: many
d_gene: TRBD2
CDR3aa: CASSSLAGGLFYEQYF
CDR3nt: TGTGCCAGCAGTAGCCTAGCGGGGGGCCTTTTCTACGAGCAGTACTTC

j_gene: TRBJ1-1
v_gene: TRBV4-1
abundance: many
d_gene: NA
CDR3aa: CASSRPQGRRTEAFF
CDR3nt: TGCGCCAGCAGCCGGCCTCAGGGGAGGAGAACTGAAGCTTTCTTT

j_gene: TRBJ1-5
v_gene: TRBV28
abundance: once
d_gene: NA
CDR3aa: CASSPFLRGSRPQHF
CDR3nt: TGTGCCAGCAGCCCCTTTTTACGGGGAAGTCGGCCCCAGCATTTT

j_gene: TRBJ1-2
v_gene: TRBV6-1
abundance: many
d_gene: NA
CDR3aa: CASSAGYDGYTF
CDR3nt: TGTGCCAGCAGTGCAGGGTACGATGGCTACACCTTC

j_gene: TRBJ1-2
v_gene: TRBV7-3
abundance: many
d_gene: TRBD1
CDR3aa: CASSSTGDDYGYTF
CDR3nt: TGTGCCAGCAGCTCGACAGGGGACGACTATGGCTACACCTTC

j_gene: TRBJ1-1
v_gene: TRBV28
abundance: NA
d_gene: NA
CDR3aa: CASSLFGAGSLNTEAFF
CDR3nt: TGTGCCAGCAGTTTATTTGGGGCGGGCAGTTTGAACACTGAAGCTTTCTTT

j_gene: TRBJ1-3
v_gene: TRBV11-2
abundance: many
d_gene: TRBD1
CDR3aa: CASSFTQGQGNTIYF
CDR3nt: TGTGCCAGCAGCTTCACACAGGGGCAAGGAAACACCATATATTTT

j_gene: TRBJ1-4
v_gene: TRBV12-3/TRBV12-4
abundance: few
d_gene: NA
CDR3aa: CASRAGTAEKLFF
CDR3nt: TGTGCCAGCAGGGCCGGGACGGCTGAAAAACTGTTTTTT

j_gene: TRBJ2-7
v_gene: TRBV6-2/TRBV6-3
abundance: NA
d_gene: TRBD1
CDR3aa: CASSRWDRDEQYF
CDR3nt: TGTGCCAGCAGCCGATGGGACAGGGACGAGCAGTACTTC

j_gene: TRBJ1-5
v_gene: TRBV18
abundance: NA
d_gene: NA
CDR3aa: CASSDYTGTGNQPQHF
CDR3nt: TGTGCCAGCTCAGACTATACAGGGACCGGCAATCAGCCCCAGCATTTT

j_gene: TRBJ1-1
v_gene: TRBV15
abundance: few
d_gene: TRBD1
CDR3aa: CATSRGLQGSTEAFF
CDR3nt: TGTGCCACCAGCAGAGGCTTACAGGGGAGCACTGAAGCTTTCTTT

j_gene: TRBJ1-2
v_gene: TRBV6-5
abundance: many
d_gene: NA
CDR3aa: CASRRNRDSYGYTF
CDR3nt: TGTGCCAGCAGGAGGAACCGGGACTCCTATGGCTACACCTTC

j_gene: TRBJ2-2
v_gene: TRBV11-2
abundance: NA
d_gene: NA
CDR3aa: CASSWTDANTGELFF
CDR3nt: TGTGCCAGCAGCTGGACTGACGCGAACACCGGGGAGCTGTTTTTT

j_gene: TRBJ2-5
v_gene: TRBV12-3/TRBV12-4
abundance: many
d_gene: TRBD1
CDR3aa: CASSSYRGQETQYF
CDR3nt: TGTGCCAGCAGTTCGTACAGGGGACAAGAGACCCAGTACTTC

j_gene: TRBJ2-2
v_gene: TRBV6-4
abundance: many
d_gene: NA
CDR3aa: CASSDSPGELFF
CDR3nt: TGTGCCAGCAGTGACTCTCCCGGGGAGCTGTTTTTT

j_gene: TRBJ1-5
v_gene: TRBV28
abundance: few
d_gene: NA
CDR3aa: CASSSRVGIQPQHF
CDR3nt: TGTGCCAGCAGTTCCAGGGTAGGGATTCAGCCCCAGCATTTT

j_gene: TRBJ2-7
v_gene: TRBV5-1
abundance: NA
d_gene: TRBD1
CDR3aa: CASSYSGTAFQYEQYF
CDR3nt: TGCGCCAGCAGCTATTCCGGGACAGCCTTCCAATACGAGCAGTACTTC

j_gene: TRBJ1-1
v_gene: TRBV6-7
abundance: many
d_gene: NA
CDR3aa: CASSYPPTSFPMAFF
CDR3nt: TGTGCCAGCAGTTACCCCCCGACCAGCTTCCCAATGGCTTTCTTT

j_gene: TRBJ2-5
v_gene: TRBV24-1
abundance: few
d_gene: TRBD1
CDR3aa: CATSDAGGAKTQYF
CDR3nt: TGTGCCACCAGTGATGCAGGGGGCGCAAAGACCCAGTACTTC

j_gene: TRBJ2-5
v_gene: TRBV2
abundance: NA
d_gene: NA
CDR3aa: CASSGTLHGETQYF
CDR3nt: TGTGCCAGCAGCGGGACACTCCATGGGGAGACCCAGTACTTC

j_gene: TRBJ2-5
v_gene: TRBV12-3/TRBV12-4
abundance: many
d_gene: NA
CDR3aa: CASSFLRGISSETQYF
CDR3nt: TGTGCCAGCAGTTTTCTGAGGGGGATTTCGTCGGAGACCCAGTACTTC

j_gene: TRBJ2-7
v_gene: TRBV2
abundance: many
d_gene: TRBD1
CDR3aa: CATLGTGPYEQYF
CDR3nt: TGTGCCACGCTGGGGACAGGGCCCTACGAGCAGTACTTC

j_gene: TRBJ1-5
v_gene: TRBV6-1
abundance: many
d_gene: TRBD1
CDR3aa: CASSWTGVGNQPQHF
CDR3nt: TGTGCCAGCAGCTGGACAGGGGTTGGCAATCAGCCCCAGCATTTT

j_gene: TRBJ2-2
v_gene: TRBV6-1
abundance: few
d_gene: NA
CDR3aa: CASRAQLNTGELFF
CDR3nt: TGTGCCAGCAGGGCACAGTTGAACACCGGGGAGCTGTTTTTT

j_gene: TRBJ2-4
v_gene: TRBV11-2
abundance: NA
d_gene: NA
CDR3aa: CASSLNTGESLAKNIQYF
CDR3nt: TGTGCCAGCAGCTTAAACACAGGCGAGAGCTTAGCCAAAAACATTCAGTACTTC